A single sample gave rise to the 7 T cell receptor beta chains below, sequenced in a study of blood T cell repertoires in COVID-19. TCRdb's table, derived via immunoSEQ multiplex PCR, lists solely in-frame clones and lacks some. The sample carries some 190,000 clones, 65% to 80% recorded once. The sequenced sample consisted of PBMCs or T cells enriched from blood (not recorded which). These TCRs come from a woman in her forties or fifties with acute COVID-19.

The genes are TRBV19 and TRBJ1-2, with D tentatively TRBD1 (5 bases). CDR1 LNHDA and CDR2 SQIVND come from the germline V gene (reference sequence). Trimming stripped 5 bases from V and 4 bases from J, with 17 bases between. The CDR3 totals 15 residues. CDR3 DNA: TGTGCCAGTAGTGCCCGGACAAGTAAAAGCTATGGCTACACCTTC. This translates into CASSARTSKSYGYTF.

The chain uses TRBV10-3 and TRBJ2-7; D is unresolved. V lost 0 bases, J lost 5 bases, and 11 bases lay in between. CDR1 ENHRY and CDR2 SYGVKD come from the germline V gene. The length of the CDR3 is 14 residues. The CDR3 sequence: CAISESLEPNEQYV. The CDR3 DNA reads as TGTGCCATCAGTGAGTCGCTGGAGCCCAACGAGCAGTACGTC.

In regard to this clone: The sample carries other DNA sequences with the same CDR3. The CDR3 DNA reads as TGTGCCAGCAGCCATCTAGCGGGGGGGCGGACCGGGGAGCTGTTTTTT. Protein sequence: CASSHLAGGRTGELFF. V usage is TRBV3-1 (or the pseudogene TRBV3-2) and J usage is TRBJ2-2, with TRBD2 identical over 12 bases. After removal of 3 bases from V and 5 bases from J, the junction contained 4 bases not matched to a gene. This CDR3 has 16 amino acids. CDR1 and CDR2 (germline): LGHDT, YNNKEL (reference sequence).

The table lists this clone with a few counts. The chain has TRBV5-1 and TRBJ1-1, with 9 nucleotides matching TRBD1. This CDR3 contains 14 residues. Trimming at V came to 4 bases and at J to 5 bases, leaving 6 bases not matched to a gene. Germline-derived CDR1 and CDR2 are SGHRS and YFSETQ. In nucleotides, the CDR3 is TGCGCCAGCAGCCAGACAGGGGGGTTGACTGAAGCTTTCTTT. Protein sequence: CASSQTGGLTEAFF.

This clone was picked up one time. The genes are TRBV28 and TRBJ1-5; the D is unclear. The CDR3 contains 16 residues. CDR1 is MDHEN and CDR2 is SYDVKM in the germline V gene. V was clipped by 0 bases and J by 6 bases, with 15 bases between them. For the CDR3, the DNA is TGTGCCAGCAGTTTATGGGGAGGGAGGGCAGCTCAGCCCCAGCATTTT. It translates to CASSLWGGRAAQPQHF.

This clone has just a few counts. J is TRBJ1-1 and V is TRBV6-6, with TRBD1 as a possible D gene (6 bases). From germline, CDR1 is MNHNY and CDR2 SVGAGI (reference sequence). The CDR3 spans 11 residues. The germline V and J ends were trimmed by 6 bases and 4 bases, with 6 bases remaining between them. The CDR3 sequence: CASRGGTEAFF. CDR3 nucleotide sequence: TGTGCCAGCAGAGGGGGCACTGAAGCTTTCTTT.

The chain couples TRBV7-9 to TRBJ1-2; D gene ambiguous. In germline, CDR1 is SEHNR, CDR2 FQNEAQ (reference sequence). Deletions cut 5 bases from V and 5 bases from J, with 15 bases between. The CDR3 has 14 residues. The CDR3 DNA reads as TGTGCCAGCAGCCCCTCGGGATTCGAATATGGCTACACCTTC. The encoded protein is CASSPSGFEYGYTF.